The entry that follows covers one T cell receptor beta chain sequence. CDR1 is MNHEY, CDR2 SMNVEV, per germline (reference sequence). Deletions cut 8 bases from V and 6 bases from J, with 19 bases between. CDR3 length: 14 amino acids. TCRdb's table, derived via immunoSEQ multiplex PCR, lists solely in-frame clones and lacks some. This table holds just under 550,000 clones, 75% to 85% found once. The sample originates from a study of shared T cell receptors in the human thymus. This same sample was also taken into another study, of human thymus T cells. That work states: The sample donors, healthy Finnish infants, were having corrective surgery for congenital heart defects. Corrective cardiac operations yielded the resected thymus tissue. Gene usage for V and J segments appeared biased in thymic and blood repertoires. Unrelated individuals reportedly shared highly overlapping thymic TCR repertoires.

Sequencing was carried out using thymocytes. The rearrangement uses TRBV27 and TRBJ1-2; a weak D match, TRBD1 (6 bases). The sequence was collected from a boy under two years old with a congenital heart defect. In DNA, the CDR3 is TGTGCCAGCGGCATAACAGGGTCTTTGGATGGCTACACCTTC. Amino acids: CASGITGSLDGYTF.